This T cell receptor beta chain was observed in a study of regulatory T cells in long-lasting Graves disease. Specified time point: newly diagnosed GD, antithyroid drugs for less than 3 months. Making the TCR library involved RNA that had been extracted from PBMCs. EDTA tubes were used for drawing nine milliliters of peripheral blood. Building the TCR beta libraries relied on iRepertoire HTBI primers, and CDR3 regions underwent Arm-PCR. TCRdb redid the calling of the multiplex PCR reads with MiXCR, one entry per CDR3 protein. Among over 200,000 distinct CDR3 sequences listed, about 20% were seen once. CDR1 and CDR2 from the germline V gene are SEHNR and FQNEAQ (reference sequence). The CDR3 contains 13 residues. Trimming left V 3 bases short and J 9 bases short, with 12 bases between. Notes on the study in general: Sharing of public clonotypes was greater in persistent patients (about 3,000) than in new patients (966).

This clonotype came up once. Its antigen is unknown. This sample was shared with a second study, whose subject was T cells in Graves' hyperthyroidism and ophthalmopathy. According to that study: Together with thyroid ultrasound, orbital computed tomography, serum thyroxine and TRAb, clinical symptoms were used for diagnoses.

The chain has TRBV7-9 and TRBJ2-1; D perhaps matches TRBD1 (5 bases). Material: peripheral blood mononuclear cells (PBMCs), obtained at new diagnosis, from a patient treated with antithyroid drugs. The sequence was obtained from a woman aged 25 to 45 with Graves disease. Here the CDR3 DNA reads TGTGCCAGCAGCTTTGGATCTCAGGGTGAGCAGTTCTTC. Amino acids: CASSFGSQGEQFF.